The next 24 T cell receptor beta chains were all read from a single sample in a study of breast tumors, draining lymph nodes, adjacent tissues. Breast cancer patients provided tissue from their axillary draining lymph nodes. TCRdb fed the multiplex PCR reads into MiXCR, producing one record per CDR3 protein. This table holds approximately 280,000 distinct CDR3 sequences, over 30% found once. Sequencing was done on a sample of axillary lymph node tissue. These receptor sequences come from a female donor with breast cancer. Some clones in this sample may be carry-over from other donors' samples.

About this clonotype: This may be a read error, as it is one base from a much larger clone. V gene TRBV5-1 combines with J gene TRBJ2-7, with D possibly matching TRBD2 (6 bases). The germline CDR1 and CDR2 sequences are SGHRS and YFSETQ. This CDR3 is built from 13 residues. The CDR3 coding sequence is TGCGCCAGCAGCGGGGGAGGAATTTACGAGCGGTACTTC. This sequence encodes CASSGGGIYERYF.

The table lists this clonotype with many counts. The chain recombines TRBV20-1 with TRBJ2-1, with TRBD2 identical over 7 bases. CDR3 size: 16 residues. Germline CDR1 DFQATT, CDR2 SNEGSKA (reference sequence). V gave up 1 base and J gave up 5 bases; unmatched junction bases: 11. The CDR3 nucleotides are TGCAGTGCTAGAGGGGCTCGCGGGAGTATAAACAATGAGCAGTTCTTC. This translates into CSARGARGSINNEQFF.

Details on this clonotype: A much larger clonotype is one base distant, so this may be a read error. This chain joins TRBV25-1 and TRBJ2-4, with a possible D match to TRBD2 (6 bases). The CDR3 totals 15 residues. The V gene lost 3 bases and the J gene lost 1 base, with 10 bases spanning the gap. Germline CDR1 reads MGHDK; CDR2 reads SYGVNS. The CDR3 here is CASSDIRGAKNIQYF. DNA of the CDR3: TGTGCCAGCAGTGATATTCGGGGGGCCAAAAACATTCAGTACTTC.

The chain uses TRBV15 and TRBJ2-3; 7 bases line up with TRBD2. The CDR3 sequence is 16 residues long. V shed 3 bases and J 2 bases; nucleotides not matched to a gene: 8. Germline values: CDR1 LNHNV, CDR2 YYDKDF (reference sequence). The CDR3 nucleotides are TGTGCCACCAGCAGTGATCCGCGGGAGCCCACAGATACGCAGTATTTT. It specifies CATSSDPREPTDTQYF.

This clonotype was counted ten times or more. This chain connects TRBV6-4 to TRBJ2-3; D gene ambiguous. CDR3 length: 15 amino acids. V lost 3 bases, J lost 0 bases, and 10 bases lay in between. Germline-derived CDR1 and CDR2 are MRHNA and SNTAGT. CDR3: CASSEHGTSTDTQYF. The CDR3 nucleotides are TGTGCCAGCAGTGAACACGGAACTAGCACAGATACGCAGTATTTT.

This clonotype was detected many times. The chain couples TRBV11-3 to TRBJ2-5; D is ambiguous. The CDR3 sequence is 14 residues long. The ends were cut back, 2 bases at V and 1 base at J, with 8 bases in the middle. The germline gives CDR1 SGHNT, CDR2 YENEEA. Here the CDR3 DNA reads TGTGCCAGCAGCTTATTGGCAGTCCAAGAGACCCAGTACTTC. Protein: CASSLLAVQETQYF. The whole variable domain, remainder taken from reference TRBV11-3 and TRBJ2-5, is EAGVVQSPRYKIIEKKQPVAFWCNPISGHNTLYWYLQNLGQGPELLIRYENEEAVDDSQLPKDRFSAERLKGVDSTLKIQPAELGDSAVYLCASSLLAVQETQYFGPGTRLLVL.

This clonotype was seen many times. V is TRBV7-9 and J is TRBJ2-1; 12 bases are a match to TRBD2. Trimming cost V 5 bases and J 6 bases; bases outside gene matches: 5. Germline V gene data show CDR1 as SEHNR and CDR2 as FQNEAQ (reference sequence). The CDR3 spans 15 residues. The CDR3 here is CASSPLAGGINEQFF. In nucleotides, the CDR3 is TGTGCCAGCAGCCCTCTAGCGGGAGGGATCAATGAGCAGTTCTTC.

Points on this clonotype: A much larger clone is a single base away; this may be a read error. V is TRBV2 and J is TRBJ2-5; TRBD2 agrees at 9 bases. This CDR3 contains 14 residues. Germline-derived CDR1 and CDR2 are SNHLY and FYNNEI. Trimming at V came to 6 bases and at J to 3 bases, leaving 5 bases not matched to a gene. The DNA for the CDR3 is TGTGCCAGCAGGCGGGGGGGAGCGGAAGAGACCCAGTACTTC. This codes for CASRRGGAEETQYF.

This sequence joins TRBV7-3 and TRBJ2-2; 12 bases are shared with TRBD1. The CDR3 has 16 amino acids. Germline V CDR1 and CDR2: SGHTA, FQGTGA. V dropped 5 bases and J dropped 8; count of bases not matched to a gene: 9. In DNA, the CDR3 is TGTGCCAGCAGCCCCCGGGACAGGGGGCGAGCGGGGGAGCTGTTTTTT. Residues: CASSPRDRGRAGELFF.

This chain links TRBV30 with TRBJ2-3; 8 bases are a match to TRBD2. The J segment lost 2 bases and the V segment lost 4 bases, leaving 8 bases of the junction unmatched. The CDR3 loop spans 15 amino acids. CDR1 is GTSNPN, CDR2 SVGIG, per germline (reference sequence). The CDR3 bases are TGTGCCTGGAAGGCGGGAGGCCGTACCACAGATACGCAGTATTTT. This encodes CAWKAGGRTTDTQYF. Complete variable domain (other parts from reference TRBV30 and TRBJ2-3): SQTIHQWPATLVQPVGSPLSLECTVEGTSNPNLYWYRQAAGRGLQLLFYSVGIGQISSEVPQNLSASRPQDRQFILSSKKLLLSDSGFYLCAWKAGGRTTDTQYFGPGTRLTVL.

This clonotype was recorded at least ten times. This chain connects TRBV29-1 to TRBJ2-1, with 10 bases that match TRBD2. V dropped 3 bases and J dropped 6; count of bases not matched to a gene: 8. The CDR3 loop spans 15 amino acids. The germline V gene has CDR1 SQVTM and CDR2 ANQGSEA. The CDR3 nucleotides read TGCAGCGTTGATGTAGTAGCGGGAGGATCCAATGAGCAGTTCTTC. Its translation: CSVDVVAGGSNEQFF.

This clonotype was counted many times. The V and J genes are TRBV5-4 and TRBJ2-6, with D possibly being TRBD1 or TRBD2 (6 bases each). Per the germline V gene, CDR1 is SGHNT and CDR2 is YYREEE (reference sequence). V was clipped by 4 bases and J by 4 bases, with 12 bases between them. The CDR3 is 15 residues long. The CDR3 sequence: CASSQQGLGANVLTF. The DNA of the CDR3 is TGTGCCAGCAGCCAACAGGGACTCGGGGCCAACGTCCTGACTTTC.

Of note for this clonotype: A read error is possible here, since a much larger clone lies one base away. Lacking the conserved final phenylalanine or tryptophan, this CDR3 likely reflects a read error. This chain links TRBV19 with TRBJ2-5; D is ambiguous. The CDR3 is 16 residues long. V lost 3 bases and J 5 bases, leaving 19 bases between the germline ends. Germline CDR1 and CDR2: LNHDA and SQIVND (reference sequence). The CDR3 is CASSIRADLMGETQYS. CDR3 DNA sequence: TGTGCCAGTAGTATTAGGGCCGATCTCATGGGGGAGACCCAGTACTCC.

This clonotype was observed at least ten times. The chain joins TRBV7-8 to TRBJ1-5; 7 nucleotides align to TRBD1. Germline lookup yields CDR1 SGHVS and CDR2 FQNEAQ. Germline trimming cut 1 base from V and 4 bases from J; bases unmatched to any gene: 1. This CDR3 has 14 residues. The CDR3 bases are TGTGCCAGCAGCTTAGACAGGGGAAATCAGCCCCAGCATTTT. Encoded protein: CASSLDRGNQPQHF.

This clonotype showed up many times. This chain joins TRBV5-1 and TRBJ2-1, with 10 positions matching TRBD1. This CDR3 contains 15 residues. V dropped 4 bases and J dropped 4; count of bases not matched to a gene: 5. Germline V CDR1 and CDR2: SGHRS, YFSETQ. CDR3 nucleotide sequence: TGCGCCAGCAGCACACGGACAGGGGGGTACAATGAGCAGTTCTTC. Residues: CASSTRTGGYNEQFF.

This chain uses TRBV10-2 with TRBJ2-7; D is perhaps TRBD1 or TRBD2 (6 bases each). Germline V lookup: CDR1 WSHSY, CDR2 SAAADI. V dropped 4 bases and J dropped 3 bases, with 13 bases sitting between them. The CDR3 is 14 residues long. In DNA form, the CDR3 reads TGCGCCAGCAGTGGAGGGGGGCGAGGCTACGAGCAGTACTTC. Translation: CASSGGGRGYEQYF.

The chain is built from TRBV5-1 and TRBJ2-7, with 11 bases aligning to TRBD2. Losses at the gene ends were 2 bases for V and 7 bases for J; bases not matched to a gene: 8. This CDR3 contains 15 residues. The V gene's germline CDR1 is SGHRS and CDR2 YFSETQ. The CDR3 reads CASSFSLAGGKEQYF. In DNA, the CDR3 is TGCGCCAGCAGCTTCTCCTTAGCGGGAGGGAAAGAGCAGTACTTC.

This clonotype was counted many times. The chain carries TRBV11-2 and TRBJ2-4, with 9 bases aligning to TRBD1. This CDR3 spans 14 amino acids. The germline gives CDR1 SGHAT, CDR2 FQNNGV. The V gene end was trimmed by 5 bases and the J gene end by 6 bases; junction bases not matched to a gene: 5. The CDR3: CASSRMTGGNIQYF. The CDR3 coding sequence is TGTGCCAGCAGCCGGATGACAGGGGGAAACATTCAGTACTTC. Drawing the rest from reference TRBV11-2 and TRBJ2-4, the complete variable domain is EAGVAQSPRYKIIEKRQSVAFWCNPISGHATLYWYQQILGQGPKLLIQFQNNGVVDDSQLPKDRFSAERLKGVDSTLKIQPAKLEDSAVYLCASSRMTGGNIQYFGAGTRLSVL.

In this sample, this clonotype turned up a few times. This chain connects TRBV2 to TRBJ2-3; D is undetermined. In germline, CDR1 is SNHLY, CDR2 FYNNEI. The CDR3 is 16 residues long. V lost 2 bases and J 4 bases, leaving 16 bases between the germline ends. CDR3 in amino acids: CASSEPRMDLADTQYF. DNA of the CDR3: TGTGCCAGCAGTGAACCAAGGATGGATTTGGCAGATACGCAGTATTTT.

Notes on this clonotype: The junction differs from germline at one of its ends, possibly a read error. The J gene is TRBJ2-7, the V gene TRBV27; TRBD2 matches 8 bases. The CDR3 runs 15 residues. The germline V gene has CDR1 MNHEY and CDR2 SMNVEV (reference sequence). CDR3 loop: CAGSSQAGAPYEQYF. CDR3 nucleotide sequence: TGTGCCGGCAGTTCCCAAGCGGGAGCCCCCTACGAGCAGTACTTC.

To note about this clonotype: Its ends do not fully match the called genes, so a read error is possible. V is TRBV20-1 and J is TRBJ1-2; 7 nucleotides align to TRBD1. The germline gives CDR1 DFQATT, CDR2 SNEGSKA (reference sequence). The CDR3 loop spans 12 amino acids. CDR3 sequence reads: CSVFRGDYGYPF. CDR3 in DNA: TGCAGTGTCTTCAGGGGGGACTATGGCTACCCCTTC.

Details on this clonotype: No conserved phenylalanine or tryptophan ends this CDR3, so it is likely a read error. This chain links TRBV25-1 with TRBJ2-3, with 9 bases fitting TRBD2. Unmatched junction bases numbered 5, after V lost 4 bases and J lost 0 bases. CDR3 length: 16 residues. Germline CDR1 is MGHDK and CDR2 is SYGVNS. DNA of the CDR3: TGTGCCAGCAGTGGACCTAGCGGGATGAGCACAGATACGCAGTATCTT. Its protein product is CASSGPSGMSTDTQYL.

This clonotype was found a few times. The chain couples TRBV20-1 to TRBJ1-4; the match to TRBD1 covers 7 bases. Germline CDR1 and CDR2: DFQATT and SNEGSKA (reference sequence). The CDR3 has 13 amino acids. V lost 3 bases to trimming and J lost 8 bases; unmatched junction nucleotides: 6. In DNA form, the CDR3 reads TGCAGTGCTAGGGGACAGCTGTCAGAAAAACTGTTTTTT. Its translation is CSARGQLSEKLFF.

This clonotype was recorded at least ten times. The rearrangement links TRBV7-2 to TRBJ2-5; D may be TRBD1 (6 bases). The CDR3 has 14 residues. Trimming removed 5 bases at V and 5 bases at J, with 15 bases between. Per germline, CDR1 SGHTA and CDR2 FQGNSA. The CDR3 is CASSPNRVAETQYF. CDR3 coding DNA: TGTGCCAGCAGCCCCAACAGGGTAGCGGAGACCCAGTACTTC.